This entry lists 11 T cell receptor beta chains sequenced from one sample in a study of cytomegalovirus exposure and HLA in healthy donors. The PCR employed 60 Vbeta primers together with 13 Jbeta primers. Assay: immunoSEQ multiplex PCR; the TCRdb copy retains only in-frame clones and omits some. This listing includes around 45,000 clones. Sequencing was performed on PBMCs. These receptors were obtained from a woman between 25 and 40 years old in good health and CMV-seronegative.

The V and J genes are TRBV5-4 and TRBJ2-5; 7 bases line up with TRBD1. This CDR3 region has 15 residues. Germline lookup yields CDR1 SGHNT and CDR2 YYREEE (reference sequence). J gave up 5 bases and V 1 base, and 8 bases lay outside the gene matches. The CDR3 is CASSLPAGGRETQYF. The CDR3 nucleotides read TGTGCCAGCAGCTTGCCAGCAGGGGGACGGGAGACCCAGTACTTC.

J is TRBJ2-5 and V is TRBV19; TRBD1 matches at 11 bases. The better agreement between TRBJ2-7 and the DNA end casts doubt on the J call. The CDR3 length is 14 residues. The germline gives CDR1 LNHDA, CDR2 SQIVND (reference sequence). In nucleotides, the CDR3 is TGTGCCAGTAGTCCCAGGACAGGGGGCAGCGAGCAGTACTTC. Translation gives CASSPRTGGSEQYF.

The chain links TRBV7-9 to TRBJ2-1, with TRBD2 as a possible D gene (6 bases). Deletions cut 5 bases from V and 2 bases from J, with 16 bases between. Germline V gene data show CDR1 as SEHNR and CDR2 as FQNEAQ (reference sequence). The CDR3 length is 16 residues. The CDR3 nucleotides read TGTGCCAGCAGCCCCGCTCGGGAGTTCCCCTACAATGAGCAGTTCTTC. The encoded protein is CASSPAREFPYNEQFF. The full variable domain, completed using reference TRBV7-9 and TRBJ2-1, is DTGVSQNPRHKITKRGQNVTFRCDPISEHNRLYWYRQTLGQGPEFLTYFQNEAQLEKSRLLSDRFSAERPKGSFSTLEIQRTEQGDSAMYLCASSPAREFPYNEQFFGPGTRLTVL.

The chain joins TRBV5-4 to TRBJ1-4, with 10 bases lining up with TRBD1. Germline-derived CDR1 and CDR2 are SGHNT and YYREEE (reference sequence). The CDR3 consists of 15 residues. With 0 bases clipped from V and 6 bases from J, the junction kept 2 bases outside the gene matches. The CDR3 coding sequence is TGTGCCAGCAGCTTGGTTGGGACAGGGGATGAAAAACTGTTTTTT. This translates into CASSLVGTGDEKLFF. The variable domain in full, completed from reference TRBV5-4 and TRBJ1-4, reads ETGVTQSPTHLIKTRGQQVTLRCSSQSGHNTVSWYQQALGQGPQFIFQYYREEENGRGNFPPRFSGLQFPNYSSELNVNALELDDSALYLCASSLVGTGDEKLFFGSGTQLSVL.

The CDR3 nucleotides are TGTGCCAGCAGATTCGGCGGGAGTTCCCACAATGAGCAGTTCTTC. Protein: CASRFGGSSHNEQFF. The J gene is TRBJ2-1, the V gene TRBV6-5; 7 nucleotides align to TRBD2. CDR1 is MNHEY, CDR2 SVGAGI, per germline. The CDR3 covers 15 residues. J lost 5 bases, V lost 6 bases, and 10 bases had no gene match.

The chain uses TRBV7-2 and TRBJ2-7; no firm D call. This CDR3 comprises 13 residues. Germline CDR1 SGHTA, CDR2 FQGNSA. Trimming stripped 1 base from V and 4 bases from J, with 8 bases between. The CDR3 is CASSLGLKYEQYF. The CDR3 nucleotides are TGTGCCAGCAGCTTAGGACTTAAATACGAGCAGTACTTC.

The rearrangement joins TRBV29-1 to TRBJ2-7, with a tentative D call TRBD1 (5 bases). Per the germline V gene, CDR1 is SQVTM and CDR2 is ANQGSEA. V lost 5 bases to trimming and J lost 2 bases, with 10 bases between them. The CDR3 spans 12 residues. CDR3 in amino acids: CSVRWGTYEQYF. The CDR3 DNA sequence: TGCAGCGTTAGATGGGGCACCTACGAGCAGTACTTC.

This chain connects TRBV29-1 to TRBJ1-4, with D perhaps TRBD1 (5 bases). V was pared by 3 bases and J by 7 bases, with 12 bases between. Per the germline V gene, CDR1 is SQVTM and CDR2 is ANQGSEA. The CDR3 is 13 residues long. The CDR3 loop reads CSVDGQGGEKLFF. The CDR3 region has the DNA TGCAGCGTTGACGGTCAGGGCGGTGAAAAACTGTTTTTT.

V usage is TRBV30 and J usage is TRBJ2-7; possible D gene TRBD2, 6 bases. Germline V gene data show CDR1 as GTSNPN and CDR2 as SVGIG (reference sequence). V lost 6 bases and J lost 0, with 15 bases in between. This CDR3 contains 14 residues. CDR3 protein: CACSSEIVSYEQYF. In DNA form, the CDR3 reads TGTGCCTGTTCTAGCGAGATCGTCTCCTACGAGCAGTACTTC.

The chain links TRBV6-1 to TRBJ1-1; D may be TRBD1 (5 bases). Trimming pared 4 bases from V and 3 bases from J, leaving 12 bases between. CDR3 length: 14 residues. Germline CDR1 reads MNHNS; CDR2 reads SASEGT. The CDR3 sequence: CASSAGGVDTEAFF. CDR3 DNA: TGTGCCAGCAGTGCCGGGGGAGTGGACACTGAAGCTTTCTTT.

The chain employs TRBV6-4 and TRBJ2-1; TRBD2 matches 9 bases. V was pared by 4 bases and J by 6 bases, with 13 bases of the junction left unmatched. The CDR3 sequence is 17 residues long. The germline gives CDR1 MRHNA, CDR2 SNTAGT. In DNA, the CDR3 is TGTGCCAGCAGTGCTTGGGCGGGAGGGCCCCGCTCCAATGAGCAGTTCTTC. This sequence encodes CASSAWAGGPRSNEQFF.